The 11 T cell receptor beta chains listed next were all sequenced from one sample in a study of CD8 T cells in ankylosing spondylitis. Study-wide findings and caveats: Within ankylosing spondylitis blood, a TCR beta motif made up of eight highly homologous variants appeared to be characteristic.

One entry per CDR3 protein, called by TCRdb with MiXCR from the 5' RACE reads. The profile shows roughly 670,000 distinct CDR3 sequences, roughly 19% of them singletons. For these receptors, no antigen is known. The sequenced sample was blood, either unsorted or a sorted T cell fraction (not recorded which). The source of these receptors is a male donor with ankylosing spondylitis.

This clonotype turned up a few times. The gene calls are TRBV4-3 and TRBJ2-1; TRBD1 is a possible D gene (7 bases). Germline V gene data show CDR1 as LGHNA and CDR2 as YSLEER. Trimming shortened V by 3 bases and J by 8 bases, and 14 bases separated the two germline ends. This CDR3 has 14 amino acids. CDR3 nucleotide sequence: TGCGCCAGCAGCCAGGGCAGGGGGGCGGATGAGCAGTTCTTC. Residues: CASSQGRGADEQFF.

The chain joins TRBV6-2 or TRBV6-3 to TRBJ1-1, with 9 nucleotides matching TRBD1. The CDR3 is 16 residues long. With 6 bases clipped from V and 0 bases from J, the junction kept 8 bases outside the gene matches. The germline V gene encodes CDR1 MNHEY and CDR2 SVGEGT. The chain's CDR3 is CASSTGTGRLNTEAFF. The CDR3 DNA reads TGTGCCAGCAGCACCGGGACAGGGAGGTTGAACACTGAAGCTTTCTTT.

About this clonotype itself: A read error may account for a junction end that differs from germline. The V gene is TRBV29-1, the J gene TRBJ2-7; D is undetermined. The CDR3 length is 11 residues. Germline CDR1 is SQVTM and CDR2 is ANQGSEA. DNA for the CDR3: TGCAGCGTTTCGATTGGATCGCTCCAGTGCTTC. This sequence encodes CSVSIGSLQCF.

Only a few counts were recorded for this clonotype. V and J are TRBV7-6 and TRBJ2-7; no firm D call. V was pared by 1 base and J by 6 bases, with 10 bases between. The CDR3 spans 13 residues. Germline-derived CDR1 and CDR2 are SGHVS and FNYEAQ. The CDR3 DNA is TGTGCCAGCAGCTTAGTGGTAGCAGGCGAGCAGTACTTC. As protein: CASSLVVAGEQYF.

A few counts support this clonotype. V gene TRBV4-1 combines with J gene TRBJ2-5; D ambiguous. The V gene's germline CDR1 is MGHRA and CDR2 YSYEKL. V was cut by 0 bases and J by 1 base, with 6 bases left in between. CDR3 length equals 14 residues. CDR3 in amino acids: CASSQDTSQETQYF. The CDR3 bases are TGCGCCAGCAGCCAAGACACAAGCCAAGAGACCCAGTACTTC.

This clonotype came up a few times. The J gene is TRBJ1-1, the V gene TRBV2; D perhaps matches TRBD1 (6 bases). Germline assignment: CDR1 SNHLY and CDR2 FYNNEI. Trimming took 7 bases from V and 4 from J, leaving 19 bases between them. The CDR3 loop spans 15 amino acids. The DNA for the CDR3 is TGTGCCAGCAAGAAGGGGGGCCTTTCCAGCACTGAAGCTTTCTTT. It translates to CASKKGGLSSTEAFF.

This clonotype has a handful of counts. The V call is TRBV9, the J call TRBJ2-1; the D gene is possibly TRBD2 (6 bases). The length of the CDR3 is 17 residues. Trimming removed 4 bases from V and 3 bases from J, with 20 bases in between. CDR1 is SGDLS, CDR2 YYNGEE, per germline. CDR3: CASSTHPEAGLYNEQFF. Here the CDR3 DNA reads TGTGCCAGCAGCACCCACCCGGAGGCGGGGCTCTACAATGAGCAGTTCTTC.

V and J are TRBV12-5 and TRBJ2-1; perhaps TRBD1 as D (6 bases). CDR1 LGHNT and CDR2 FRNRAP come from the germline V gene. This CDR3 spans 14 amino acids. Trimming removed 1 base from V and 5 bases from J, with 9 bases in between. This CDR3 reads CASGLARDNNEQFF. The CDR3 DNA reads as TGTGCTAGTGGTTTGGCCCGGGACAACAATGAGCAGTTCTTC.

This clonotype was observed a handful of times. J is TRBJ1-1 and V is TRBV11-1, with TRBD1 matching over 8 bases. Germline CDR1 SGHAT, CDR2 FQDESV (reference sequence). CDR3 length equals 14 residues. V trimming: 3 bases; J trimming: 7 bases; junction bases outside the gene matches: 7. CDR3 DNA sequence: TGTGCCAGCAGCTTCCGGACAGGGCGGGGTGAAGCTTTCTTT. Translating gives CASSFRTGRGEAFF. The full variable domain, rest sourced from reference TRBV11-1 and TRBJ1-1, is EAEVAQSPRYKITEKSQAVAFWCDPISGHATLYWYRQILGQGPELLVQFQDESVVDDSQLPKDRFSAERLKGVDSTLKIQPAELGDSAMYLCASSFRTGRGEAFFGQGTRLTVV.

The chain uses TRBV29-1 and TRBJ2-1; 8 nucleotides align to TRBD2. Germline loops: CDR1 SQVTM, CDR2 ANQGSEA. This CDR3 contains 15 residues. V trimming: 3 bases; J trimming: 4 bases; junction bases outside the gene matches: 8. This CDR3 is CSVDRPAGVYNEQFF. CDR3 nucleotide sequence: TGCAGCGTTGATCGCCCAGCGGGAGTGTACAATGAGCAGTTCTTC.

This clonotype occurred a few times. DNA for the CDR3: TGTGCCAGCAGCTTAGGACAGGGACTAACGAACTATGGCTACACCTTC. This encodes CASSLGQGLTNYGYTF. This sequence joins TRBV7-9 and TRBJ1-2; TRBD1 agrees at 7 bases. The CDR3 is 16 residues long. Trimming removed 1 base from V and 2 bases from J; junction bases left unmatched: 7. The germline gives CDR1 SEHNR, CDR2 FQNEAQ (reference sequence).